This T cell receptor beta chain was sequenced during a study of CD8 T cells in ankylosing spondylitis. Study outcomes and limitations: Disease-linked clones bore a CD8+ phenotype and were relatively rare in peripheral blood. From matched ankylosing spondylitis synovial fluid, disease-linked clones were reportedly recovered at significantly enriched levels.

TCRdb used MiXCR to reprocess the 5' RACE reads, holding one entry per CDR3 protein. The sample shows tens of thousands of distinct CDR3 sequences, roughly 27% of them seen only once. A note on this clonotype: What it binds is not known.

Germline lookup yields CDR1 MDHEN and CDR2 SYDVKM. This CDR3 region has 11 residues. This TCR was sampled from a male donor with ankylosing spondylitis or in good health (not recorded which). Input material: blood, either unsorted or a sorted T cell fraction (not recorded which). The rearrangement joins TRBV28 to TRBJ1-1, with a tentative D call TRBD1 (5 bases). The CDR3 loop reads CISGRNTEAFF. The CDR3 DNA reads TGTATATCGGGGCGCAACACTGAAGCTTTCTTT.